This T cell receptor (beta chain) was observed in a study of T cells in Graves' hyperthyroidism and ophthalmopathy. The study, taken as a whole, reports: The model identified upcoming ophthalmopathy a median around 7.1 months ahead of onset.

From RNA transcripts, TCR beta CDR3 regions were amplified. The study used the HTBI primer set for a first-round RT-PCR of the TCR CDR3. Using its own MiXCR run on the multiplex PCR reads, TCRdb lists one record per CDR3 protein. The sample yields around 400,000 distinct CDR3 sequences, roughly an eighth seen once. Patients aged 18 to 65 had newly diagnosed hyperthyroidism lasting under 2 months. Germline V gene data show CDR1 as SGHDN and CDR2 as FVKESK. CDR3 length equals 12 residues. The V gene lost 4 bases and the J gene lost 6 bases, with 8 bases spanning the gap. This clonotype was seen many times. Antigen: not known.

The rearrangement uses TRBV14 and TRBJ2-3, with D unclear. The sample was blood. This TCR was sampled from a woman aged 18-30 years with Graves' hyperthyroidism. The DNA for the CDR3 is TGTGCCAGCAGCCGCGAGTGGGATACGCAGTATTTT. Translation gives CASSREWDTQYF.